Below are 22 T cell receptor beta chains sequenced from a single sample in a study of beta chain features in type 1 diabetes. Sequencing targeted expressed TCRB transcripts, as all isolated RNA had been reverse transcribed. Repertoires were generated with immunoSEQ multiplex PCR, while TCRdb's copy carries only in-frame clones and drops some. The sample includes under 800,000 clones, roughly a sixth of them seen just once. The sample consisted of naive CD4+ T cells from blood. These receptors came from a man younger than 35 in good health.

The CDR3 sequence: CASRGRDQTQYF. CDR3 DNA: TGTGCCAGCAGGGGCAGGGATCAGACCCAGTACTTC. V is TRBV2 and J is TRBJ2-5; weak D call: TRBD1 (5 bases). This CDR3 is built from 12 residues. The V gene's germline CDR1 is SNHLY and CDR2 FYNNEI. V dropped 6 bases and J dropped 6 bases, with 11 bases sitting between them.

The gene calls are TRBV13 and TRBJ2-1, with TRBD2 matching 7 bases. The germline gives CDR1 PRHDT, CDR2 FYEKMQ (reference sequence). The V segment lost 3 bases and the J segment 8 bases; nucleotides outside the gene matches: 13. CDR3 length: 16 amino acids. CDR3 region: CASSFAGAGWKDEQFF. In DNA form, the CDR3 reads TGTGCCAGCAGCTTCGCGGGAGCGGGTTGGAAGGATGAGCAGTTCTTC.

V usage is TRBV25-1 and J usage is TRBJ1-1, with 9 bases that match TRBD1. Germline V gene lookup returns CDR1 MGHDK and CDR2 SYGVNS. The CDR3 loop spans 14 amino acids. V lost 6 bases, J lost 1 base, and 3 bases stayed unmatched. CDR3: CASRTGGKNTEAFF. The CDR3 region has the DNA TGTGCCAGCAGGACAGGGGGTAAGAACACTGAAGCTTTCTTT.

The table lists this clone with a few counts. The chain is built from TRBV4-1 and TRBJ1-1; TRBD1 might be the D (6 bases). Trimming removed 8 bases at V and 3 bases at J, with 16 bases between. The CDR3 has 14 residues. Germline V gene sequence: CDR1 MGHRA, CDR2 YSYEKL. The CDR3 DNA reads TGCGCCAGCGCGATTGGACAGTTGTACACTGAAGCTTTCTTT. It specifies CASAIGQLYTEAFF.

The genes are TRBV5-6 and TRBJ1-5, with D unresolved. This CDR3 is built from 12 residues. The germline V gene encodes CDR1 SGHDT and CDR2 YYEEEE. V lost 5 bases, J lost 5 bases, and 8 bases lay in between. The CDR3 loop reads CASRHGDQPQHF. DNA for the CDR3: TGTGCCAGCAGACATGGAGATCAGCCCCAGCATTTT.

This clone was counted only a few times. This sequence joins TRBV18 and TRBJ2-1; D gene unclear. The CDR3 totals 14 residues. Trimming shortened V by 3 bases and J by 9 bases, and 15 bases separated the two germline ends. Per germline, CDR1 KGHSH and CDR2 LQKENI. In DNA, the CDR3 is TGTGCCAGCTCACCCAACGGGCCGTTCACTGAGCAGTTCTTC. Translating gives CASSPNGPFTEQFF.

The chain recombines TRBV2 with TRBJ2-2; TRBD1 matches 9 bases. The V segment lost 6 bases and the J segment 3 bases; nucleotides outside the gene matches: 8. CDR3 length equals 16 residues. CDR1 is SNHLY and CDR2 is FYNNEI in the germline V gene. Here the CDR3 DNA reads TGTGCCAGCAGGAAGGAAGGGACAGGGCACACCGGGGAGCTGTTTTTT. Translated, it gives CASRKEGTGHTGELFF.

This clone came up a few times. The CDR3 DNA reads TGTGCCAGTAGTACGGACGGCACAGATACGCAGTATTTT. This translates into CASSTDGTDTQYF. The V call is TRBV19, the J call TRBJ2-3, with D unclear. The CDR3 consists of 13 residues. The V gene's germline CDR1 is LNHDA and CDR2 SQIVND (reference sequence). Trimming removed 4 bases at V and 1 base at J, with 6 bases between. Combining the CDR3 with reference TRBV19 and TRBJ2-3 gives the whole variable domain DGGITQSPKYLFRKEGQNVTLSCEQNLNHDAMYWYRQDPGQGLRLIYYSQIVNDFQKGDIAEGYSVSREKKESFPLTVTSAQKNPTAFYLCASSTDGTDTQYFGPGTRLTVL.

Notes on this clone: Other DNA sequences from this sample encode an identical CDR3 as well. The CDR3 reads CASSLGGSGANVLTF. The CDR3 DNA reads TGTGCCAGCAGCTTGGGAGGCTCTGGGGCCAACGTCCTGACTTTC. The rearrangement links TRBV5-4 to TRBJ2-6; D is unresolved. V was shortened by 0 bases and J by 0 bases, with 4 bases between the two germline ends. Per the germline V gene, CDR1 is SGHNT and CDR2 is YYREEE (reference sequence). The CDR3 spans 15 residues.

The genes are TRBV18 and TRBJ2-3; D gene uncertain. The CDR3 is made up of 13 amino acids. V lost 3 bases, J lost 4 bases, and 8 bases lay in between. The germline CDR1 and CDR2 sequences are KGHSH and LQKENI. The DNA for the CDR3 is TGTGCCAGCTCACCCCTTCAGGCAGATACGCAGTATTTT. Residues: CASSPLQADTQYF. Full variable domain (remainder filled in from reference TRBV18 and TRBJ2-3): NAGVMQNPRHLVRRRGQEARLRCSPMKGHSHVYWYRQLPEEGLKFMVYLQKENIIDESGMPKERFSAEFPKEGPSILRIQQVVRGDSAAYFCASSPLQADTQYFGPGTRLTVL.

V gene TRBV15 combines with J gene TRBJ2-7; 8 bases are shared with TRBD2. Germline V gene lookup returns CDR1 LNHNV and CDR2 YYDKDF (reference sequence). The CDR3 spans 16 residues. With V trimmed by 0 bases and J by 0 bases, 4 bases remained unmatched. The CDR3 protein is CATSRERGLVSYEQYF. In DNA form, the CDR3 reads TGTGCCACCAGCAGAGAAAGGGGACTAGTCTCCTACGAGCAGTACTTC. Combining the CDR3 with reference TRBV15 and TRBJ2-7 gives the whole variable domain DAMVIQNPRYQVTQFGKPVTLSCSQTLNHNVMYWYQQKSSQAPKLLFHYYDKDFNNEADTPDNFQSRRPNTSFCFLDIRSPGLGDTAMYLCATSRERGLVSYEQYFGPGTRLTVT.

This chain connects TRBV19 to TRBJ1-4, with D perhaps TRBD1 (5 bases). The germline V and J ends were trimmed by 7 bases and 0 bases, with 24 bases remaining between them. The CDR3 is 19 amino acids. The germline CDR1 and CDR2 sequences are LNHDA and SQIVND (reference sequence). The CDR3 here is CASTLFRDPKGATNEKLFF. For the CDR3, the DNA is TGTGCCAGTACACTCTTCCGGGACCCTAAAGGCGCAACTAATGAAAAACTGTTTTTT.

In its sample, this clone was seen a few times. The chain recombines TRBV29-1 with TRBJ1-2; no clear D gene. The CDR3 extends over 14 amino acids. The V gene's germline CDR1 is SQVTM and CDR2 ANQGSEA. V was clipped by 4 bases and J by 0 bases, with 12 bases between them. CDR3 residues: CSVGQASTNYGYTF. DNA of the CDR3: TGCAGCGTTGGGCAGGCCTCCACTAACTATGGCTACACCTTC.

CDR3 region: CASSLAGTGTSEQYF. CDR3 DNA: TGTGCCAGCAGCTTGGCCGGGACAGGGACCTCCGAGCAGTACTTC. The rearrangement links TRBV5-4 to TRBJ2-7; 9 nucleotides align to TRBD1. J lost 6 bases, V lost 0 bases, and 7 bases had no gene match. CDR1 SGHNT and CDR2 YYREEE come from the germline V gene (reference sequence). The CDR3 is made up of 15 amino acids.

CDR3 sequence (DNA): TGTGCCAGCAGACTAGACGGAAAGAACACTGAAGCTTTCTTT. Protein: CASRLDGKNTEAFF. This chain connects TRBV27 to TRBJ1-1, with D uncertain. The V gene lost 6 bases and the J gene lost 1 base, with 12 bases spanning the gap. The CDR3 sequence is 14 residues long. The V gene's germline CDR1 is MNHEY and CDR2 SMNVEV (reference sequence).

This clone has more than one count but fewer than ten. The chain combines TRBV28 with TRBJ2-3, with D possibly TRBD2 on 6 matching bases. Per germline, CDR1 MDHEN and CDR2 SYDVKM. This CDR3 contains 14 residues. Trimming stripped 6 bases from V and 3 bases from J, with 13 bases between. The CDR3 loop is CASRGGIETDTQYF. CDR3 nucleotides: TGTGCCAGCAGGGGCGGGATCGAAACAGATACGCAGTATTTT.

The genes are TRBV5-4 and TRBJ2-3, with a possible D match to TRBD2 (7 bases). Germline-derived CDR1 and CDR2 are SGHNT and YYREEE (reference sequence). The CDR3 is 15 residues long. V was shortened by 1 base and J by 2 bases, with 11 bases between the two germline ends. The CDR3 coding sequence is TGTGCCAGCAGCTTGCGGGGGGCCTCCACAGATACGCAGTATTTT. This translates into CASSLRGASTDTQYF.

This clone appeared a few times. V is TRBV27 and J is TRBJ2-7; TRBD2 is a possible D gene (5 bases). V lost 1 base to trimming and J lost 7 bases, with 26 bases between them. Germline V gene data show CDR1 as MNHEY and CDR2 as SMNVEV (reference sequence). The CDR3 sequence is 18 residues long. This chain's CDR3 is CASSLYQLGLAGTGEQYF. The CDR3 bases are TGTGCCAGCAGTTTATATCAACTTGGGCTAGCCGGTACTGGGGAGCAGTACTTC.

This rearrangement joins TRBV11-2 to TRBJ2-1; 7 nucleotides line up with TRBD1. Germline V gene data show CDR1 as SGHAT and CDR2 as FQNNGV. The CDR3 is 12 residues long. J lost 9 bases, V lost 5 bases, and 4 bases had no gene match. Here the CDR3 reads CASSRTGREQFF. The CDR3 nucleotides read TGTGCCAGCAGCCGGACAGGCCGTGAGCAGTTCTTC.

This chain joins TRBV7-3 and TRBJ2-1; 8 bases map to TRBD2. The V gene end was trimmed by 5 bases and the J gene end by 4 bases; junction bases not matched to a gene: 13. The CDR3 is 17 amino acids. The germline gives CDR1 SGHTA, CDR2 FQGTGA. The chain's CDR3 is CASSPKVGLAPYNEQFF. The CDR3 DNA reads TGTGCCAGCAGCCCAAAGGTTGGACTAGCTCCGTACAATGAGCAGTTCTTC. Based on the CDR3 plus reference TRBV7-3 and TRBJ2-1, the full variable domain is GAGVSQTPSNKVTEKGKYVELRCDPISGHTALYWYRQSLGQGPEFLIYFQGTGAADDSGLPNDRFFAVRPEGSVSTLKIQRTERGDSAVYLCASSPKVGLAPYNEQFFGPGTRLTVL.

This clone was detected a few times. The chain links TRBV7-9 to TRBJ2-5, with D possibly matching TRBD1 (6 bases). The CDR3 has 14 residues. With 4 bases removed from V and 5 bases from J, the gap between germline ends came to 14 bases. The V gene's germline CDR1 is SEHNR and CDR2 FQNEAQ (reference sequence). CDR3 in amino acids: CASSSLQGSETQYF. The CDR3 DNA sequence: TGTGCCAGCAGCTCGTTACAGGGCAGCGAGACCCAGTACTTC. Looking up the rest from reference TRBV7-9 and TRBJ2-5 gives the full variable domain: DTGVSQNPRHKITKRGQNVTFRCDPISEHNRLYWYRQTLGQGPEFLTYFQNEAQLEKSRLLSDRFSAERPKGSFSTLEIQRTEQGDSAMYLCASSSLQGSETQYFGPGTRLLVL.

The rearrangement uses TRBV30 and TRBJ2-2; TRBD1 is a possible D gene (5 bases). The CDR3 extends over 14 amino acids. The V end lost 2 bases, the J end lost 10 bases, and 17 bases lay between the germline ends. Germline assignment: CDR1 GTSNPN and CDR2 SVGIG (reference sequence). DNA for the CDR3: TGTGCCTGGAGTCCTCCATCACAGGCCGCGGAGCTGTTTTTT. Translating gives CAWSPPSQAAELFF.